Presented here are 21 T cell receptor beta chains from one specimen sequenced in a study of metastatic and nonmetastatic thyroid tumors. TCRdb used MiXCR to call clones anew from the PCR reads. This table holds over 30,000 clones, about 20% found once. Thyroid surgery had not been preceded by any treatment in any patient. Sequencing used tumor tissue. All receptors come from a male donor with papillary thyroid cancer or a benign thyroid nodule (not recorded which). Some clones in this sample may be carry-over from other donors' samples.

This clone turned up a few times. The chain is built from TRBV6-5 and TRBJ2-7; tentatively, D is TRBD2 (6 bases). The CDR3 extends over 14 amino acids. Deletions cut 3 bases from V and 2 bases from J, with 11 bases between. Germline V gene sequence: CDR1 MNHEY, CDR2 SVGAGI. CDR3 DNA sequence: TGTGCCAGCAGTTATCAGGAGGGCCCCTACGAGCAGTACTTC. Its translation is CASSYQEGPYEQYF.

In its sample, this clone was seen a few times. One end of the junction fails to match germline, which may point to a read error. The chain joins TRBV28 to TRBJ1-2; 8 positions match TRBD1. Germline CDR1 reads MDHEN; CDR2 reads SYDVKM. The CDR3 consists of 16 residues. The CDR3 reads CASSLSDRERNYGYTF. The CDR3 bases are TGTGCCAGCAGCTTATCGGACAGGGAAAGGAACTATGGCTACACCTTC.

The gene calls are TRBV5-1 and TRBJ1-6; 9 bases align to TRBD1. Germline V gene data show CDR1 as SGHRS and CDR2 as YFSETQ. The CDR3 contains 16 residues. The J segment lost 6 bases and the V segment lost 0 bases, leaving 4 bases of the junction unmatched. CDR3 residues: CASSLGLGQGNSPLHF. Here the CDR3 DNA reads TGCGCCAGCAGCTTGGGTCTGGGACAGGGTAATTCACCCCTCCACTTT. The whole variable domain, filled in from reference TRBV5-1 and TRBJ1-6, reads KAGVTQTPRYLIKTRGQQVTLSCSPISGHRSVSWYQQTPGQGLQFLFEYFSETQRNKGNFPGRFSGRQFSNSRSEMNVSTLELGDSALYLCASSLGLGQGNSPLHFGNGTRLTVT.

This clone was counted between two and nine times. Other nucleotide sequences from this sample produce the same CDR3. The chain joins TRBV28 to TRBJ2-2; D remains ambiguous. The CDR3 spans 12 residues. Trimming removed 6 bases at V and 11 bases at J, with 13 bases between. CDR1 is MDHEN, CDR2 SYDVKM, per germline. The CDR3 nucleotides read TGTGCCAGCAGCCCCCTGGTGGACGAGCTGTTTTTT. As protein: CASSPLVDELFF.

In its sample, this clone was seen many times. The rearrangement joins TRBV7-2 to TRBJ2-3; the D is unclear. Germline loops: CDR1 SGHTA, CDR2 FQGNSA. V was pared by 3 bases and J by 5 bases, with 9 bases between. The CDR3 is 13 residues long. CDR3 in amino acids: CASSLFDVDTQYF. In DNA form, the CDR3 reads TGTGCCAGCAGCTTGTTCGATGTAGATACGCAGTATTTT.

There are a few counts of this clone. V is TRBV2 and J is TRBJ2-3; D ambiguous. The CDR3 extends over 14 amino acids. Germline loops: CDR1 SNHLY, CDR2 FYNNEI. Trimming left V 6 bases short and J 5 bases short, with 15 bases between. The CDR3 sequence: CASRPTPLRDTQYF. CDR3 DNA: TGTGCCAGCAGGCCGACCCCCTTGAGAGATACGCAGTATTTT.

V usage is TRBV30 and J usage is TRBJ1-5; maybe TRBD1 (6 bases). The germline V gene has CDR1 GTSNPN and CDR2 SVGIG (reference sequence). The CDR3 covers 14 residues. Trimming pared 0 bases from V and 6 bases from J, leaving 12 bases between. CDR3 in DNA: TGTGCCTGGAGTGTACAGGGAGGAGGTCAGCCCCAGCATTTT. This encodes CAWSVQGGGQPQHF.

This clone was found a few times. CDR3 nucleotide sequence: TGTGCCAGCAGTGAGGAGGGATTAGGTAGCTACGAGCAGTACTTC. This encodes CASSEEGLGSYEQYF. The V gene is TRBV6-1, the J gene TRBJ2-7, with D tentatively TRBD2 (6 bases). Looked up from germline, CDR1 is MNHNS and CDR2 is SASEGT. Trimming shortened V by 3 bases and J by 3 bases, and 15 bases separated the two germline ends. CDR3 length: 15 residues.

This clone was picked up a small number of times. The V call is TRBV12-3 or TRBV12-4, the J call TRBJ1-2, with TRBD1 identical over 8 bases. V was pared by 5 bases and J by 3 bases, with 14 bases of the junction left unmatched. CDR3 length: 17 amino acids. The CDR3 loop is CASSPILDRAQDYGYTF. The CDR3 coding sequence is TGTGCCAGCAGTCCGATCCTGGACAGGGCGCAGGACTATGGCTACACCTTC.

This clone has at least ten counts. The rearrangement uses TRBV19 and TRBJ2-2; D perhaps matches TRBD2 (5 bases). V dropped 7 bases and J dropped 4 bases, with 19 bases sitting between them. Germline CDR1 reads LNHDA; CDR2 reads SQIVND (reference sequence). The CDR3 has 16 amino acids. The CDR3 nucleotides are TGTGCCAGTAACCTGGTCGGGGAATATATCACCGGGGAGCTGTTTTTT. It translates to CASNLVGEYITGELFF.

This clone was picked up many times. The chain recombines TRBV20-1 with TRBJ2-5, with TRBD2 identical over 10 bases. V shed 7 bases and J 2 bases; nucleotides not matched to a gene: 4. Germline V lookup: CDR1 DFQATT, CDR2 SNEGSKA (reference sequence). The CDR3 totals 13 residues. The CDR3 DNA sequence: TGCAGTGGAGCTAGCGGGGGACAAGAGACCCAGTACTTC. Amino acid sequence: CSGASGGQETQYF.

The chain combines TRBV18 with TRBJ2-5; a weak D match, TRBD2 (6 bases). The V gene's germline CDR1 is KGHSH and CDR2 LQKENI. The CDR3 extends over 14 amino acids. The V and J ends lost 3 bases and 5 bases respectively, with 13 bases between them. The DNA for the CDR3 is TGTGCCAGCTCACCTGCTAGCGCCCGGGAGACCCAGTACTTC. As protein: CASSPASARETQYF.

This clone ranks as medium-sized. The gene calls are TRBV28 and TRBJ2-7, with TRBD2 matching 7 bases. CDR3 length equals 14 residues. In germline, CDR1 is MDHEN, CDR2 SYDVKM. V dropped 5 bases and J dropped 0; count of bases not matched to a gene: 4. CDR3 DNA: TGTGCCAGCAGTCTGACTAGCCGCTCCTACGAGCAGTACTTC. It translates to CASSLTSRSYEQYF.

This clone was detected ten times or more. The CDR3 is CASSQVLAGTEQFF. The CDR3 region has the DNA TGCGCCAGCAGCCAAGTCCTCGCGGGGACCGAGCAGTTCTTC. This sequence joins TRBV4-3 and TRBJ2-1; a weak D match, TRBD2 (6 bases). The V gene lost 1 base and the J gene lost 10 bases, with 14 bases spanning the gap. CDR3 size: 14 residues. Germline lookup yields CDR1 LGHNA and CDR2 YSLEER.

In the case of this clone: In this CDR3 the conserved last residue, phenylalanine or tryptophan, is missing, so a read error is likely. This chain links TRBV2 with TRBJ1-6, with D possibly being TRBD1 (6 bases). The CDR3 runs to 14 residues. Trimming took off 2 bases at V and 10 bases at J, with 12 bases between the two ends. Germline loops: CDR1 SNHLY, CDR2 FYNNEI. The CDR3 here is CASSEIAGGSPLHL. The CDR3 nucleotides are TGTGCCAGCAGTGAAATCGCGGGGGGCTCACCCCTCCACCTT.

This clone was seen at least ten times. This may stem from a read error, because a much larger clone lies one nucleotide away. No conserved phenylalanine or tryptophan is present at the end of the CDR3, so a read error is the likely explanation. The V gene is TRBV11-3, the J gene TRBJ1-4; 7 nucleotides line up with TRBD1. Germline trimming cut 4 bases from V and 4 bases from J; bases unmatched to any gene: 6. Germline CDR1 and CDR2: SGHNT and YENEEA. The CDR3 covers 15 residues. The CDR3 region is CASSSQDRVNEKLFS. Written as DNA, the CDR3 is TGTGCCAGCAGCTCCCAAGACAGGGTTAATGAAAAACTGTTTTCT.

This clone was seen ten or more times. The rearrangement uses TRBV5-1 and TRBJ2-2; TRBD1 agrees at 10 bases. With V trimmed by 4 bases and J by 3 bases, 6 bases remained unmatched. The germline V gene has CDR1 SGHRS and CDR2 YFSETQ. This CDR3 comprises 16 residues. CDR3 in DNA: TGCGCCAGCAGCCCACCGGGACAGGGGTACACCGGGGAGCTGTTTTTT. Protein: CASSPPGQGYTGELFF.

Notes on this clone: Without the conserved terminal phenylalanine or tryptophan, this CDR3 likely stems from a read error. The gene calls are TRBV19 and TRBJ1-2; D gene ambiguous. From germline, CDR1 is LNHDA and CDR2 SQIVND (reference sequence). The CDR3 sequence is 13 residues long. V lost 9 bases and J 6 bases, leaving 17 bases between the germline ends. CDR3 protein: CASSPGRDNGYTS. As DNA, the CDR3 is TGTGCCAGCTCCCCCGGCCGAGACAATGGCTACACCTCC.

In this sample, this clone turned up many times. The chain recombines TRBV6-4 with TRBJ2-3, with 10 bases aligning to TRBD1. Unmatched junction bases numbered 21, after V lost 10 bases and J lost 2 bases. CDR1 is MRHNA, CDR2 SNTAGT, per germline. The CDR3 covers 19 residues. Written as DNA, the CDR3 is TGTGCCACCAGATACAGGACAGGGGGAACAACTGGACTCACAGATACGCAGTATTTT. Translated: CATRYRTGGTTGLTDTQYF.

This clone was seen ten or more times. CDR3 in DNA: TGCAGTGCCAAAAAAGAGACCCAGTACTTC. Its protein product is CSAKKETQYF. V usage is TRBV20-1 and J usage is TRBJ2-5; D uncertain. This CDR3 is built from 10 residues. CDR1 DFQATT and CDR2 SNEGSKA come from the germline V gene (reference sequence). The V end lost 6 bases, the J end lost 3 bases, and 5 bases lay between the germline ends.

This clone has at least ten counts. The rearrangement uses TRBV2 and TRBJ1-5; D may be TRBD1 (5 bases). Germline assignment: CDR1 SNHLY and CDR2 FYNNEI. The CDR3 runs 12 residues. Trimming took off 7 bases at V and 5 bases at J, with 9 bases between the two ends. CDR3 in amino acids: CASKGWDQPQHF. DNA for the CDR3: TGTGCCAGCAAGGGGTGGGATCAGCCCCAGCATTTT. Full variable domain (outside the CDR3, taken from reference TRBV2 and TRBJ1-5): EPEVTQTPSHQVTQMGQEVILRCVPISNHLYFYWYRQILGQKVEFLVSFYNNEISEKSEIFDDQFSVERPDGSNFTLKIRSTKLEDSAMYFCASKGWDQPQHFGDGTRLSIL.